This T cell receptor beta chain was captured by sequencing in a study of CD8+CD57+ T cells in acquired aplastic anemia. The wider study: An average of 3.2 ug of DNA was obtained from sorted CD4+ and CD8+ cells.

Using genomic DNA as the template, TCR beta VDJ and CDR3 profiling was carried out. One entry per CDR3 protein, called by TCRdb with MiXCR from the reads. Counted here are 350,000 to 450,000 distinct CDR3 sequences, roughly 68% occurring once; the ten biggest clones make up 4%. The germline V and J ends were trimmed by 8 bases and 3 bases, with 14 bases remaining between them. Per germline, CDR1 MNHEY and CDR2 SVGAGI. The CDR3 loop spans 13 amino acids. In this sample, this clonotype turned up many times. The chain has TRBV6-5 and TRBJ2-7; D is possibly TRBD2 (6 bases). The source is a human donor in good health, serving as a control. Sequenced sample: sorted CD4+, CD8+, or CD8+CD57+ T cells (not recorded which) from PBMCs. Written as DNA, the CDR3 is TGTGCCAGCTCTAGAGATAGCGGCTACGAGCAGTACTTC. Translation: CASSRDSGYEQYF.